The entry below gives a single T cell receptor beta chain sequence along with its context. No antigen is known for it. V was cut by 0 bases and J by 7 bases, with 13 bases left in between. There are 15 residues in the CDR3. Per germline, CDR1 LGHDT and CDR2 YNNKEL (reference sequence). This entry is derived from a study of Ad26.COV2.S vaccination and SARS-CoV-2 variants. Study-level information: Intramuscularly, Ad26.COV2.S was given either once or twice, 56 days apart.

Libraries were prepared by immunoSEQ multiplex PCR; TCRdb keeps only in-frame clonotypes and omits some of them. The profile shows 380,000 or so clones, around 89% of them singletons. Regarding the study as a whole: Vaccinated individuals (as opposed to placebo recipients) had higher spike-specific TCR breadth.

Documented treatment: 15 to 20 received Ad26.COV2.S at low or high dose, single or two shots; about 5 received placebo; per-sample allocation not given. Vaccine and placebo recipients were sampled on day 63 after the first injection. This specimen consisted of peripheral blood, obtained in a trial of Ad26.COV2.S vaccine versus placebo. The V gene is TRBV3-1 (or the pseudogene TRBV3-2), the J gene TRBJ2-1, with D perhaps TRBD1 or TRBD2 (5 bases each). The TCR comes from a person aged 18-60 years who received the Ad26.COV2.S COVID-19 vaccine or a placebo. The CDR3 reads CASSQDTRWGNEQFF. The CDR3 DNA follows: TGTGCCAGCAGCCAAGATACCCGGTGGGGGAATGAGCAGTTCTTC.